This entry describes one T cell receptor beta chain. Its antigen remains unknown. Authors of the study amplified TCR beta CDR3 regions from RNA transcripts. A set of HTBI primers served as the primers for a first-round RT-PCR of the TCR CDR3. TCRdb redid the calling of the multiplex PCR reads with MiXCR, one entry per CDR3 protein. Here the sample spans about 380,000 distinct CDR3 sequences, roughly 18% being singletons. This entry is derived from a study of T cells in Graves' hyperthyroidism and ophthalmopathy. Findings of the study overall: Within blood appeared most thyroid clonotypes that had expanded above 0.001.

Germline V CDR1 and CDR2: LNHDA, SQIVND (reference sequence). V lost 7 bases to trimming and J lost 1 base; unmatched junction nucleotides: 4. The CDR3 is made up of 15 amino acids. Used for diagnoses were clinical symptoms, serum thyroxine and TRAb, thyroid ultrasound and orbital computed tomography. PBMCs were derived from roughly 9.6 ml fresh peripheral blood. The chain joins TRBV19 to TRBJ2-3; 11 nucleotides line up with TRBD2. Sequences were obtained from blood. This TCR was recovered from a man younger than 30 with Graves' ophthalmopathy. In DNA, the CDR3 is TGTGCCAGTACCGAGGGACTAGCGGGCACAGATACGCAGTATTTT. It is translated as CASTEGLAGTDTQYF.